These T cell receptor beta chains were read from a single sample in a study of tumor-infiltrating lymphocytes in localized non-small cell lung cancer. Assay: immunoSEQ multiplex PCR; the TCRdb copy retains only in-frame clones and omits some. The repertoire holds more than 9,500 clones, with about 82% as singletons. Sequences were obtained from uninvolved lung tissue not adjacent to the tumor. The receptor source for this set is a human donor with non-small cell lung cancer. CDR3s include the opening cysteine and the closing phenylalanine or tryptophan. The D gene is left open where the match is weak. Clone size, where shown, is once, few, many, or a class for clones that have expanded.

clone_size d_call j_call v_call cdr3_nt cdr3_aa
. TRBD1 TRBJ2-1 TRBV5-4 TGTGCCAGCAGCTCCGGGACAGGAATCAATGAGCAGTTCTTC CASSSGTGINEQFF
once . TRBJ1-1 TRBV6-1 TGTGCCAGCACCGTTGAGATGAACACTGAAGCTTTCTTT CASTVEMNTEAFF
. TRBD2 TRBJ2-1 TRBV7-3 TGTGCCAGCAGCGGAGCGGGGGGGTCGTACAATGAGCAGTTCTTC CASSGAGGSYNEQFF
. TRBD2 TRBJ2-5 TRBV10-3 TGTGCCACTTCCGGGACTAGCGGGGAGGAGACCCAGTACTTC CATSGTSGEETQYF
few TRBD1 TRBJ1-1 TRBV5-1 TGCGCCAGCAGCCAACAGGGGGGGAACACTGAAGCTTTCTTT CASSQQGGNTEAFF
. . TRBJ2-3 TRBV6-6 TGTGCCAGCAAGCGCACAGATACGCAGTATTTT CASKRTDTQYF
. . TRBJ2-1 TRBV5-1 TGCGCCAGCAGCGGGACGCCCGTCTCAGGGTCGAATGAGCAGTTCTTC CASSGTPVSGSNEQFF
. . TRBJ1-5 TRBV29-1 TGCAGCGTTGGCGTAGGGGAGGGGGGGGTCCAGCATTTT CSVGVGEGGVQHF
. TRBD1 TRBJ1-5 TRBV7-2 TGTGCCAGCAGCTTAAATCCCGGCCAGGGGGCGTCTCAGCCCCAGCATTTT CASSLNPGQGASQPQHF
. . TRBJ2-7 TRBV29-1 TGCAGCGTGGCCGGGGGACCCTACGAGCAGTACTTC CSVAGGPYEQYF
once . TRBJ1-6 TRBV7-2 TGTGCCAGCAGCGGTAGGGGTGGCAATTCACCCCTCCACTTT CASSGRGGNSPLHF
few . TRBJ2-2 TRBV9 TGTGCCAGCAGCGCCGCCTTAGGTATCGCCGGGGAGCTGTTTTTT CASSAALGIAGELFF
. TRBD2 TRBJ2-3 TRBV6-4 TGTGCCAGCAGTTTAGCGGGGGGGCAAGATACGCAGTATTTT CASSLAGGQDTQYF
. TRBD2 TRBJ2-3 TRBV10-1 TGCGCCAGCAGTACCGGGACTAGCGGGGGGACGCGTCCAGATACGCAGTATTTT CASSTGTSGGTRPDTQYF
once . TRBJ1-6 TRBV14 TGTGCCAGCAGCCAGGGGGAAATTTCACCCCTCCACTTT CASSQGEISPLHF
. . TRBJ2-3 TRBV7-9 TGTGCCAGCAGCTTAGACAGGGTTAGTGATACGCAGTATTTT CASSLDRVSDTQYF
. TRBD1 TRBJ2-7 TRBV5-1 TGCGCCAGCAGCTTGGGACAGGGGGCTCGGGACGAGCAGTACTTC CASSLGQGARDEQYF
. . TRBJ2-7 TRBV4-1 TGCGCCAGCAGCCAAGAGTCATCCGGTACCTACGAGCAGTACTTC CASSQESSGTYEQYF
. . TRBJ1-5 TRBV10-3 TGTGCCATCAGAGAATCGGTGGGTCAGCCCCAGCATTTT CAIRESVGQPQHF
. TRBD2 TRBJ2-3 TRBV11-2 TGTGCCAGCAGCCCTCGGACTAGCGGGGCACTTAGCACAGATACGCAGTATTTT CASSPRTSGALSTDTQYF
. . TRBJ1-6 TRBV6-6 TGTGCCAGCAGTTACCCCGTAAGGGGTCTGAATTCACCCCTCCACTTT CASSYPVRGLNSPLHF
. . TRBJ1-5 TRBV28 TGTGCCAGCAACAGGGACTTTAGCCAGCATTTT CASNRDFSQHF
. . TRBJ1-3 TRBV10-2 TGCGCCAGCAATGGCAACTCTGGAAACACCATATATTTT CASNGNSGNTIYF
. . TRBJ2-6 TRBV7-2 TGTGCCAGCAGCTTAGAAGGGCAGGGGTACTCTGGGGCCAACGTCCTGACTTTC CASSLEGQGYSGANVLTF
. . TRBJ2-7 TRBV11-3 TGTGCCAGCAGCTTTGCCGGGACGGATTCCTACGAGCAGTACTTC CASSFAGTDSYEQYF
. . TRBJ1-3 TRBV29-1 TGCAGCGTTCGAGACTCTGGAAACACCATATATTTT CSVRDSGNTIYF
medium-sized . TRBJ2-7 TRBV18 TGTGCCAGCTCACCTGGTCGGACAACTGGAACCTACGAGCAGTACTTC CASSPGRTTGTYEQYF